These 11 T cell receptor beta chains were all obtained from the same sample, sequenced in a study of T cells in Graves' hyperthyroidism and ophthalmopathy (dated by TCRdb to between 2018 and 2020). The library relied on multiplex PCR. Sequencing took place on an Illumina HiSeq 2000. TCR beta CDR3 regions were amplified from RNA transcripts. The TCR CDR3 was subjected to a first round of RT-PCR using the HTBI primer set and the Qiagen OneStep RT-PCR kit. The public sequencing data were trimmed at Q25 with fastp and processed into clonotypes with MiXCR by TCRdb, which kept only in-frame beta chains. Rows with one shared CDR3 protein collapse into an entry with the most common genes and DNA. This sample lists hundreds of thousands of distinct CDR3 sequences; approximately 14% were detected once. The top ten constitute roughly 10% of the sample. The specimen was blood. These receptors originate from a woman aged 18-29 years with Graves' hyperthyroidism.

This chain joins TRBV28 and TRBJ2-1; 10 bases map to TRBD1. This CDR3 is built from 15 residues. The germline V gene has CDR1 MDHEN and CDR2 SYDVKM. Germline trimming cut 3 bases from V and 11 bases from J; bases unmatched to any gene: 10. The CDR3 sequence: CASSFQDRGNSKQFF. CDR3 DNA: TGTGCCAGCAGTTTCCAGGACAGGGGGAATTCAAAGCAGTTCTTC.

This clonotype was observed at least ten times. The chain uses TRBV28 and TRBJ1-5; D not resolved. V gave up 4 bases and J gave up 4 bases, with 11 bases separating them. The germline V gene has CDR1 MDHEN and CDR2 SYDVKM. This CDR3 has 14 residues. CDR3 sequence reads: CASSSRDPNQPQHF. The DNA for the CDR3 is TGTGCCAGCAGTTCCCGGGATCCAAATCAGCCCCAGCATTTT.

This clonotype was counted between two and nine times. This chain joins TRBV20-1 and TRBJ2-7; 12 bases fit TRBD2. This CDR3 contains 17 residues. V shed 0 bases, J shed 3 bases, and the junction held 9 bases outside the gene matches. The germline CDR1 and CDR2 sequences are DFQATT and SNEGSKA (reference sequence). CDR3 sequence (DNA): TGCAGTGCTAGAGATGAGACTAGCGGGAGACCCGTCTACGAGCAGTACTTC. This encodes CSARDETSGRPVYEQYF.

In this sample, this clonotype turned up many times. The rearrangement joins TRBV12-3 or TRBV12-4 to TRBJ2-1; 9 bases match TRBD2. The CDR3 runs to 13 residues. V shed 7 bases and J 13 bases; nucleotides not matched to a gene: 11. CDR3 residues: CASTPSGGRAQFF. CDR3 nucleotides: TGTGCCAGCACCCCCTCGGGCGGGAGGGCCCAGTTCTTC.

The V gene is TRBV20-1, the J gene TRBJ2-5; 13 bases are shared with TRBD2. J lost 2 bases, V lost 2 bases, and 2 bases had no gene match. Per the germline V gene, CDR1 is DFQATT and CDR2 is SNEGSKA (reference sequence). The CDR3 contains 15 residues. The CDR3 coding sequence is TGCAGTGCTAGACCACTAGCGGGAGGGCAAGAGACCCAGTACTTC. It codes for CSARPLAGGQETQYF.

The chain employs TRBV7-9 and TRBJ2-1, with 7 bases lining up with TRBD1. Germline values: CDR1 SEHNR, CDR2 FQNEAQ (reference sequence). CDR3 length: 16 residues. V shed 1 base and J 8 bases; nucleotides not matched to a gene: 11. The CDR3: CASSLGTTGSPYEQFF. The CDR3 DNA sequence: TGTGCCAGCAGCTTAGGGACGACAGGGAGTCCCTATGAGCAGTTCTTC.

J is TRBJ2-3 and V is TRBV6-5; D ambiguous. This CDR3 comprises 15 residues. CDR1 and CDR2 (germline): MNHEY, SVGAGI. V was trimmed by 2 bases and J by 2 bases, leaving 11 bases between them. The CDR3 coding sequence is TGTGCCAGCAGTTACGGGATGTGGACCACAGATACGCAGTATTTT. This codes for CASSYGMWTTDTQYF.

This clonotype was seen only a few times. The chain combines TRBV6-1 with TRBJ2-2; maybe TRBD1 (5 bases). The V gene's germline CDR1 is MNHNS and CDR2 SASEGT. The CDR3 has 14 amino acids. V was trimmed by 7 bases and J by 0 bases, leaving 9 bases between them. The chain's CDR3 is CASIKTANTGELFF. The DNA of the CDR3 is TGTGCCAGCATAAAGACAGCGAACACCGGGGAGCTGTTTTTT.

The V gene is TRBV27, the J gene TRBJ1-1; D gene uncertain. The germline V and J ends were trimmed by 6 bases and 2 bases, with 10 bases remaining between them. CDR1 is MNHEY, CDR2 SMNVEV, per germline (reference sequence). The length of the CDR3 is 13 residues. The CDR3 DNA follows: TGTGCCAGCAGCACAAGGAGAAACACTGAAGCTTTCTTT. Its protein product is CASSTRRNTEAFF.

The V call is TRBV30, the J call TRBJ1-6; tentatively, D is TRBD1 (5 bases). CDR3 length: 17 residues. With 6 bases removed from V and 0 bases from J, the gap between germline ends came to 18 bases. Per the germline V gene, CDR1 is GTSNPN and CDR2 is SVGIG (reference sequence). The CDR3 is CACPGRGLSSYNSPLHF. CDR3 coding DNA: TGTGCCTGCCCGGGACGCGGACTGAGCTCCTATAATTCACCCCTCCACTTT.

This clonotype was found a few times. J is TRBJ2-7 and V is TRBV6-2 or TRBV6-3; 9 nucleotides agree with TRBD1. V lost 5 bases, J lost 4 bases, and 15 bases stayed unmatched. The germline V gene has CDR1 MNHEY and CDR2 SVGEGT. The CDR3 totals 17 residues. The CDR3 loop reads CASSLGGLQGASYEQYF. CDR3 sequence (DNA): TGTGCCAGCAGTCTTGGGGGCCTACAGGGGGCTTCGTACGAGCAGTACTTC.